A single T cell receptor beta chain is shown here with its context. These data are taken from a study of technical replicates of blood from a few donors. This CDR3 is built from 13 residues. The germline V gene encodes CDR1 SGHDN and CDR2 FVKESK. Trimming stripped 0 bases from V and 3 bases from J, with 6 bases between. Sequenced by immunoSEQ multiplex PCR; TCRdb stores in-frame clones only, minus some. The sample contains around 100,000 clones, roughly 94% of which appear only once. The sequence came from a human donor in good health. Sequencing input: T cells isolated from PBMCs. The V gene is TRBV14, the J gene TRBJ2-7; perhaps TRBD1 as D (5 bases). CDR3 loop: CASSQDRGYEQYF. DNA of the CDR3: TGTGCCAGCAGCCAAGATAGGGGCTACGAGCAGTACTTC. Full variable domain (missing parts from reference TRBV14 and TRBJ2-7): EAGVTQFPSHSVIEKGQTVTLRCDPISGHDNLYWYRRVMGKEIKFLLHFVKESKQDESGMPNNRFLAERTGGTYSTLKVQPAELEDSGVYFCASSQDRGYEQYFGPGTRLTVT.